The 24 T cell receptor beta chains below all came from one sample that was sequenced in a study of blood T cell repertoires in COVID-19. Sequencing used immunoSEQ multiplex PCR; TCRdb keeps in-frame clones, though not all of them. The profile shows tens of thousands of clones, about 92% of them singletons. Sequencing used peripheral blood. The source of these receptors is a man between 18 and 35 years old with COVID-19, enrolled during active disease.

V and J are TRBV6-2 or TRBV6-3 and TRBJ2-2, with a weak D call TRBD2 (6 bases). CDR3 length: 17 amino acids. Germline V gives CDR1 MNHEY, CDR2 SVGEGT. Trimming shortened V by 2 bases and J by 0 bases, and 13 bases separated the two germline ends. The CDR3 loop reads CASSYQKGGTNTGELFF. DNA of the CDR3: TGTGCCAGCAGTTACCAGAAGGGAGGAACGAACACCGGGGAGCTGTTTTTT.

The chain couples TRBV3-1 (or the pseudogene TRBV3-2) to TRBJ1-5, with 7 bases identical to TRBD1. The germline gives CDR1 LGHDT, CDR2 YNNKEL (reference sequence). There are 15 residues in the CDR3. V shed 3 bases and J 4 bases; nucleotides not matched to a gene: 6. The CDR3 coding sequence is TGTGCCAGCAGCCAGTACAGGGGCGGGAATCAGCCCCAGCATTTT. It encodes CASSQYRGGNQPQHF.

The chain carries TRBV19 and TRBJ2-1; D may be TRBD1 (6 bases). Germline V CDR1 and CDR2: LNHDA, SQIVND (reference sequence). Trimming shortened V by 6 bases and J by 8 bases, and 17 bases separated the two germline ends. The CDR3 is made up of 14 amino acids. In DNA form, the CDR3 reads TGTGCCAGTAGGGATTCCACAGGGAACGATGAGCAGTTCTTC. Protein: CASRDSTGNDEQFF. Supplemented by reference TRBV19 and TRBJ2-1, the full variable domain reads DGGITQSPKYLFRKEGQNVTLSCEQNLNHDAMYWYRQDPGQGLRLIYYSQIVNDFQKGDIAEGYSVSREKKESFPLTVTSAQKNPTAFYLCASRDSTGNDEQFFGPGTRLTVL.

The chain is built from TRBV9 and TRBJ1-2; 8 bases are a match to TRBD1. Unmatched junction bases numbered 3, after V lost 0 bases and J lost 2 bases. This CDR3 region has 15 residues. CDR1 and CDR2 (germline): SGDLS, YYNGEE. The DNA for the CDR3 is TGTGCCAGCAGCGTAGTTCCAGGGGGCAACTATGGCTACACCTTC. Translating it yields CASSVVPGGNYGYTF.

A single count supports this clone. This chain uses TRBV9 with TRBJ2-7; TRBD1 agrees at 9 bases. After removal of 4 bases from V and 5 bases from J, the junction contained 7 bases not matched to a gene. This CDR3 has 14 amino acids. CDR1 is SGDLS, CDR2 YYNGEE, per germline. The CDR3 is CASSPGTGYDEQYF. Here the CDR3 DNA reads TGTGCCAGCAGCCCGGGGACAGGGTACGACGAGCAGTACTTC.

V gene TRBV18 combines with J gene TRBJ2-7; D is unresolved. The CDR3 consists of 14 residues. The V and J ends lost 5 bases and 0 bases respectively, with 11 bases between them. Germline V gene lookup returns CDR1 KGHSH and CDR2 LQKENI. CDR3 nucleotide sequence: TGTGCCAGCTCAGCCGTGAGCGCCTCCTACGAGCAGTACTTC. Its protein product is CASSAVSASYEQYF.

The CDR3 coding sequence is TGTGCCAGCAGCCCTACAGGGGACGCCAGGAGGGAGCTGTTTTTT. Translating it yields CASSPTGDARRELFF. The gene calls are TRBV28 and TRBJ2-2; TRBD1 aligns across 7 bases. CDR1 is MDHEN and CDR2 is SYDVKM in the germline V gene. The CDR3 totals 15 residues. Unmatched junction bases numbered 13, after V lost 6 bases and J lost 9 bases.

The chain uses TRBV13 and TRBJ2-1, with 8 bases aligning to TRBD2. Germline V CDR1 and CDR2: PRHDT, FYEKMQ (reference sequence). The CDR3 totals 18 residues. V lost 3 bases and J lost 4; bases outside the gene matches: 14. CDR3 region: CASSLRVGLAGLYNEQFF. CDR3 in DNA: TGTGCCAGCAGCTTGAGGGTGGGGCTAGCGGGCTTATACAATGAGCAGTTCTTC.

The V gene is TRBV7-7, the J gene TRBJ2-1, with D unresolved. V was shortened by 1 base and J by 4 bases, with 5 bases between the two germline ends. Germline assignment: CDR1 SSHAT and CDR2 FNYEAQ (reference sequence). The CDR3 totals 13 residues. CDR3 sequence reads: CASSLELYNEQFF. The CDR3 nucleotides are TGTGCCAGCAGCTTAGAGCTATACAATGAGCAGTTCTTC.

The chain recombines TRBV30 with TRBJ2-7; tentatively, D is TRBD1 (6 bases). CDR3 length equals 17 residues. Germline values: CDR1 GTSNPN, CDR2 SVGIG (reference sequence). V dropped 2 bases and J dropped 4 bases, with 24 bases sitting between them. The CDR3 DNA reads TGTGCCTGGAGTTCTAGCCTCCTCCGGGACACCCAATACGAGCAGTACTTC. It specifies CAWSSSLLRDTQYEQYF.

The J gene is TRBJ1-5, the V gene TRBV30; perhaps TRBD1 as D (6 bases). Looked up from germline, CDR1 is GTSNPN and CDR2 is SVGIG (reference sequence). The V gene lost 0 bases and the J gene lost 5 bases, with 11 bases spanning the gap. CDR3 length: 14 amino acids. In DNA form, the CDR3 reads TGTGCCTGGAGTGTAAAGGGGGGGGATCAGCCCCAGCATTTT. It is translated as CAWSVKGGDQPQHF.

This clone was recorded only once. The chain combines TRBV27 with TRBJ1-5, with TRBD1 as a possible D gene (5 bases). V gave up 6 bases and J gave up 2 bases, with 11 bases separating them. Looked up from germline, CDR1 is MNHEY and CDR2 is SMNVEV (reference sequence). The CDR3 loop spans 14 amino acids. The CDR3 DNA follows: TGTGCCAGCAGAGGCGGGGCGGGCAATCAGCCCCAGCATTTT. This encodes CASRGGAGNQPQHF.

This chain links TRBV19 with TRBJ2-7; perhaps TRBD1 as D (6 bases). CDR1 is LNHDA and CDR2 is SQIVND in the germline V gene (reference sequence). V was clipped by 1 base and J by 4 bases, with 14 bases between them. The CDR3 is 15 residues long. The CDR3 bases are TGTGCCAGTAGTATAGGTTCAGGGGTTCGGTACGAGCAGTACTTC. Translation: CASSIGSGVRYEQYF.

J is TRBJ1-2 and V is TRBV24-1; 10 bases line up with TRBD1. Germline lookup yields CDR1 KGHDR and CDR2 SFDVKD. The CDR3 sequence is 16 residues long. With 4 bases clipped from V and 8 bases from J, the junction kept 12 bases outside the gene matches. The CDR3 here is CATSDAGTGASAGYTF. The CDR3 bases are TGTGCCACCAGTGACGCCGGGACAGGGGCTTCGGCGGGCTACACCTTC.

Points on this clone: A read error may produce the germline difference seen at one junction end. The CDR3: CSARAGGKLLF. The CDR3 DNA reads TGCAGTGCTAGAGCGGGTGGAAAACTGCTTTTT. The chain combines TRBV20-1 with TRBJ1-4; no clear D. The CDR3 is 11 residues long. Germline loops: CDR1 DFQATT, CDR2 SNEGSKA (reference sequence).

The J gene is TRBJ1-5, the V gene TRBV6-6; D gene unclear. This CDR3 comprises 15 residues. The germline V gene has CDR1 MNHNY and CDR2 SVGAGI (reference sequence). V lost 0 bases to trimming and J lost 3 bases, with 9 bases between them. CDR3 coding DNA: TGTGCCAGCAGTTACTCACGGTTTGACAATCAGCCCCAGCATTTT. This encodes CASSYSRFDNQPQHF.

V and J are TRBV7-2 and TRBJ2-7; D might be TRBD1 (6 bases). V was cut by 0 bases and J by 2 bases, with 8 bases left in between. Germline CDR1 reads SGHTA; CDR2 reads FQGNSA. The CDR3 consists of 14 residues. CDR3 protein: CASSLARGTYEQYF. In DNA form, the CDR3 reads TGTGCCAGCAGCTTAGCGAGGGGGACCTACGAGCAGTACTTC.

The chain employs TRBV27 and TRBJ2-3, with 9 bases aligning to TRBD2. This CDR3 comprises 15 residues. Trimming cost V 5 bases and J 4 bases; bases outside gene matches: 7. Germline lookup yields CDR1 MNHEY and CDR2 SMNVEV (reference sequence). CDR3 nucleotides: TGTGCCAGCAGTCATAGCGGGAGTAGCTCAGATACGCAGTATTTT. It encodes CASSHSGSSSDTQYF.

The chain carries TRBV19 and TRBJ2-7; TRBD1 matches 9 bases. Germline V gives CDR1 LNHDA, CDR2 SQIVND (reference sequence). With 6 bases clipped from V and 3 bases from J, the junction kept 6 bases outside the gene matches. The CDR3 is 14 residues long. The DNA for the CDR3 is TGTGCCAGTAGCAAAGGACAGGGGAGCTACGAGCAGTACTTC. It specifies CASSKGQGSYEQYF.

The chain joins TRBV28 to TRBJ2-1; TRBD2 matches 13 bases. CDR3 size: 16 residues. Germline V lookup: CDR1 MDHEN, CDR2 SYDVKM. Trimming removed 5 bases from V and 5 bases from J; junction bases left unmatched: 6. CDR3 residues: CASSPWTSGSHNEQFF. The CDR3 bases are TGTGCCAGCAGTCCCTGGACTAGCGGGAGTCACAATGAGCAGTTCTTC.

In its sample, this clone was seen once. J is TRBJ2-7 and V is TRBV6-6; 8 bases map to TRBD1. This CDR3 comprises 15 residues. Germline V gene sequence: CDR1 MNHNY, CDR2 SVGAGI (reference sequence). J lost 1 base, V lost 6 bases, and 8 bases had no gene match. The CDR3 region is CASRSLQGGSYEQYF. The CDR3 nucleotides are TGTGCCAGCAGGTCGCTACAGGGGGGATCCTACGAGCAGTACTTC.

V is TRBV5-4 and J is TRBJ2-2, with 11 bases identical to TRBD2. The germline V gene has CDR1 SGHNT and CDR2 YYREEE (reference sequence). The CDR3 is 17 residues long. J was trimmed by 6 bases and V by 1 base; bases with no gene match: 8. The CDR3 loop is CASSLKLAGVSAGELFF. In nucleotides, the CDR3 is TGTGCCAGCAGCTTGAAACTAGCGGGAGTGTCTGCCGGGGAGCTGTTTTTT. The full variable domain, its missing parts supplied by reference TRBV5-4 and TRBJ2-2, is ETGVTQSPTHLIKTRGQQVTLRCSSQSGHNTVSWYQQALGQGPQFIFQYYREEENGRGNFPPRFSGLQFPNYSSELNVNALELDDSALYLCASSLKLAGVSAGELFFGEGSRLTVL.

The chain couples TRBV19 to TRBJ1-5; D perhaps matches TRBD1 (5 bases). The CDR3 runs to 15 residues. CDR1 is LNHDA and CDR2 is SQIVND in the germline V gene (reference sequence). Between the trimmed V and J ends, which lost 2 bases and 7 bases, there was a span of 15 bases. CDR3 DNA: TGTGCCAGTAGTATATCGCACGGGGGGGAACAGCCCCAGCATTTT. Translated: CASSISHGGEQPQHF.

The chain has TRBV28 and TRBJ2-7; D remains ambiguous. With 2 bases removed from V and 0 bases from J, the gap between germline ends came to 11 bases. Germline V gene lookup returns CDR1 MDHEN and CDR2 SYDVKM. The CDR3 contains 15 residues. The CDR3 spells CASSLTVSRSYEQYF. CDR3 nucleotide sequence: TGTGCCAGCAGTTTAACGGTTAGCCGCTCCTACGAGCAGTACTTC.